This T cell receptor beta chain was profiled in a study of shared clonotypes between healthy human individuals. CDR3 length: 16 residues. Per the germline V gene, CDR1 is SGHVS and CDR2 is FQNEAQ. Germline trimming cut 4 bases from V and 8 bases from J; bases unmatched to any gene: 8. Using immunoSEQ multiplex PCR, the repertoire was profiled, and TCRdb retains in-frame clones only, with some absent. The data contain 450,000 to 500,000 clones, roughly 80% of them singletons. The chain carries TRBV7-8 and TRBJ2-1; 13 bases fit TRBD2. The sample consisted of PBMCs. The clonotype comes from a middle-aged woman in good health. Some clones in this sample may be carry-over from other donors' samples. The CDR3 DNA is TGTGCCAGCAGCTCCCGGACTAGCGGGAGTGGGGATGAGCAGTTCTTC. This gives the protein CASSSRTSGSGDEQFF.